These 9 T cell receptor beta chains share one sample of origin, sequenced in a study of shared clonotypes between healthy human individuals. The repertoire was sequenced with immunoSEQ multiplex PCR; TCRdb's copy has only in-frame clones and lacks some. Of approximately 2.3 million clones listed, over 90% are singletons. Sequencing was performed on naive CD4+ T cells from PBMCs. Subset noted: CD45RA+ positively selected. These TCRs come from a man in his late teens or twenties in good health. Some clones in this sample may be carry-over from other donors' samples.

This clone occurred once. This chain connects TRBV28 to TRBJ2-5; TRBD2 might be the D (5 bases). Germline CDR1 MDHEN, CDR2 SYDVKM. Trimming took off 9 bases at V and 2 bases at J, with 19 bases between the two ends. This CDR3 is built from 15 residues. CDR3 sequence: CASRNAVRDQETQYF. CDR3 coding DNA: TGTGCCAGTCGAAATGCTGTTCGGGATCAAGAGACCCAGTACTTC.

This chain connects TRBV10-3 to TRBJ1-5, with a weak D call TRBD1 (5 bases). The germline CDR1 and CDR2 sequences are ENHRY and SYGVKD. This CDR3 is 16 amino acids long. Deletions cut 0 bases from V and 11 bases from J, with 20 bases between. The CDR3 sequence: CAISESWAPLGVAQHF. The CDR3 DNA reads as TGTGCCATCAGTGAGTCCTGGGCTCCCTTGGGGGTCGCCCAGCATTTT.

The chain combines TRBV27 with TRBJ2-2; perhaps TRBD1 as D (6 bases). With 4 bases removed from V and 4 bases from J, the gap between germline ends came to 16 bases. The CDR3 consists of 16 residues. From germline, CDR1 is MNHEY and CDR2 SMNVEV (reference sequence). CDR3 in DNA: TGTGCCAGCAGTTCCGTGGGCAGGGGACGCACCGGGGAGCTGTTTTTT. It yields the protein CASSSVGRGRTGELFF.

The chain links TRBV6-5 to TRBJ2-7; D not certain. The CDR3 is made up of 13 amino acids. V lost 2 bases, J lost 6 bases, and 11 bases lay in between. Germline CDR1 and CDR2: MNHEY and SVGAGI. CDR3 protein: CASSYDLVSEQYF. The DNA for the CDR3 is TGTGCCAGCAGTTACGATCTAGTCTCCGAGCAGTACTTC.

The chain employs TRBV6-1 and TRBJ2-7; D perhaps matches TRBD1 (6 bases). Trimming stripped 8 bases from V and 4 bases from J, with 12 bases between. Germline assignment: CDR1 MNHNS and CDR2 SASEGT. The CDR3 has 12 residues. CDR3 DNA: TGTGCCAGCGGGACATCTTTTTACGAGCAGTACTTC. It is translated as CASGTSFYEQYF.

This chain uses TRBV9 with TRBJ2-3; 8 nucleotides match TRBD2. After removal of 4 bases from V and 6 bases from J, the junction contained 13 bases not matched to a gene. The CDR3 totals 16 residues. Looked up from germline, CDR1 is SGDLS and CDR2 is YYNGEE. CDR3: CASSPAGTSLMDTQYF. The CDR3 DNA reads TGTGCCAGCAGCCCGGCCGGGACTAGTCTCATGGATACGCAGTATTTT.

J is TRBJ2-5 and V is TRBV7-9, with 11 bases identical to TRBD2. V lost 5 bases to trimming and J lost 3 bases; unmatched junction nucleotides: 8. Germline V lookup: CDR1 SEHNR, CDR2 FQNEAQ (reference sequence). This CDR3 is built from 16 residues. The CDR3 nucleotides are TGTGCCAGCAGCCCACAGGGACTAGCGGAGGAAGAGACCCAGTACTTC. Encoded protein: CASSPQGLAEEETQYF.

The chain uses TRBV30 and TRBJ2-3, with D unresolved. From germline, CDR1 is GTSNPN and CDR2 SVGIG (reference sequence). The CDR3 is 10 residues long. Trimming left V 4 bases short and J 5 bases short, with 4 bases between. The CDR3 nucleotides read TGTGCCTGGAAAGAAGATACGCAGTATTTT. Its protein is CAWKEDTQYF.

This chain connects TRBV6-1 to TRBJ2-3; 14 bases agree with TRBD2. V shed 7 bases, J shed 9 bases, and the junction held 9 bases outside the gene matches. This CDR3 contains 15 residues. CDR1 and CDR2 from the germline V gene are MNHNS and SASEGT. As DNA, the CDR3 is TGTGCCAGCACCCTAACAGGGACTAGCGGGAGCACGCAGTATTTT. It codes for CASTLTGTSGSTQYF.